These 30 T cell receptor beta chains were sequenced from one sample in a study of shared clonotypes between healthy human individuals. Sequencing was performed with immunoSEQ multiplex PCR; in TCRdb, only in-frame clones are kept and a portion is missing. This sample yields more than 450,000 clones, of which approximately 85% are seen a single time; approximately 12% belongs to the top ten. The sample comprised PBMCs. These receptors were obtained from a woman aged 40-49 years in good health. Some clones in this sample may be carry-over from other donors' samples.

V and J are TRBV27 and TRBJ2-2; no firm D call. Germline V gives CDR1 MNHEY, CDR2 SMNVEV (reference sequence). The V gene lost 4 bases and the J gene lost 2 bases, with 5 bases spanning the gap. The CDR3 is 13 residues long. The CDR3 protein is CASSSSNTGELFF. In nucleotides, the CDR3 is TGTGCCAGCAGTTCCTCTAACACCGGGGAGCTGTTTTTT.

The genes are TRBV2 and TRBJ2-7; 8 bases align to TRBD1. The germline gives CDR1 SNHLY, CDR2 FYNNEI. The CDR3 sequence is 13 residues long. With 6 bases clipped from V and 9 bases from J, the junction kept 10 bases outside the gene matches. The CDR3 nucleotides read TGTGCCAGCAGCTCCCAGGACAGGGCCGTGCAGTACTTC. Translation gives CASSSQDRAVQYF. Supplemented by reference TRBV2 and TRBJ2-7, the full variable domain reads EPEVTQTPSHQVTQMGQEVILRCVPISNHLYFYWYRQILGQKVEFLVSFYNNEISEKSEIFDDQFSVERPDGSNFTLKIRSTKLEDSAMYFCASSSQDRAVQYFGPGTRLTVT.

The V gene is TRBV7-3, the J gene TRBJ2-2; TRBD2 aligns across 10 bases. The CDR3 extends over 15 amino acids. Germline CDR1 is SGHTA and CDR2 is FQGTGA. J lost 7 bases, V lost 2 bases, and 4 bases had no gene match. CDR3 sequence: CASSLELAGHGELFF. As DNA, the CDR3 is TGTGCCAGCAGCTTAGAACTAGCGGGGCACGGGGAGCTGTTTTTT.

The J gene is TRBJ2-7, the V gene TRBV7-6, with 7 bases that match TRBD1. The CDR3 length is 13 residues. V shed 5 bases, J shed 6 bases, and the junction held 7 bases outside the gene matches. The germline gives CDR1 SGHVS, CDR2 FNYEAQ. The CDR3 loop is CASSPDREREQYF. In DNA, the CDR3 is TGTGCCAGCAGCCCCGACAGGGAACGCGAGCAGTACTTC.

The J gene is TRBJ2-7, the V gene TRBV10-3, with TRBD2 matching 7 bases. This CDR3 contains 15 residues. The germline CDR1 and CDR2 sequences are ENHRY and SYGVKD. The V segment lost 3 bases and the J segment 0 bases; nucleotides outside the gene matches: 5. The CDR3 DNA reads as TGTGCCATCAGTGAATCCCTAGCGGACTCCTACGAGCAGTACTTC. This translates into CAISESLADSYEQYF.

This clone came up once. The chain links TRBV9 to TRBJ2-7, with D maybe TRBD1 (5 bases). The CDR3 loop spans 12 amino acids. Germline CDR1 is SGDLS and CDR2 is YYNGEE. Trimming pared 0 bases from V and 6 bases from J, leaving 7 bases between. The CDR3, as DNA: TGTGCCAGCAGCGTAGCTCAGGGCGAGCAGTACTTC. Protein product: CASSVAQGEQYF.

Turning to this clone: Just one base apart from a much larger clone, this may be a read error. The rearrangement links TRBV5-6 to TRBJ2-7, with 10 positions matching TRBD2. Germline values: CDR1 SGHDT, CDR2 YYEEEE. This CDR3 region has 14 residues. Losses at the gene ends were 4 bases for V and 1 base for J; bases not matched to a gene: 2. The CDR3 coding sequence is TGTGCCAGCAGCCGGACTAGCGGATCCTACGAGCAGTACTTC. Amino acids: CASSRTSGSYEQYF.

The V gene is TRBV7-2, the J gene TRBJ1-1; D gene ambiguous. V was shortened by 2 bases and J by 2 bases, with 12 bases between the two germline ends. CDR1 SGHTA and CDR2 FQGNSA come from the germline V gene. The CDR3 consists of 15 residues. The CDR3 coding sequence is TGTGCCAGCAGCTTAACAAGCGCGGACAACACTGAAGCTTTCTTT. Translated: CASSLTSADNTEAFF.

The rearrangement joins TRBV7-9 to TRBJ1-2, with no clear D. Germline values: CDR1 SEHNR, CDR2 FQNEAQ (reference sequence). The V gene lost 5 bases and the J gene lost 8 bases, with 15 bases spanning the gap. The CDR3 contains 13 residues. CDR3 residues: CASSPMALGGYTF. CDR3 DNA: TGTGCCAGCAGCCCCATGGCCTTAGGCGGCTACACCTTC.

The chain links TRBV7-3 to TRBJ2-5, with 8 bases aligning to TRBD1. TRBJ2-7 matches the DNA end more closely, so the J call is doubtful. This CDR3 contains 12 residues. Per germline, CDR1 SGHTA and CDR2 FQGTGA. In DNA, the CDR3 is TGTGCCAGACAGGGGGAGGACTACGAGCAGTACTTC. Its translation is CARQGEDYEQYF.

The chain combines TRBV7-3 with TRBJ2-2, with TRBD2 as a possible D gene (6 bases). Looked up from germline, CDR1 is SGHTA and CDR2 is FQGTGA. The V and J ends lost 2 bases and 5 bases respectively, with 9 bases between them. This CDR3 comprises 14 residues. The CDR3 sequence is CASSLQSGTGELFF. The CDR3 nucleotides read TGTGCCAGCAGCTTACAAAGCGGGACCGGGGAGCTGTTTTTT. The whole variable domain, remainder taken from reference TRBV7-3 and TRBJ2-2, is GAGVSQTPSNKVTEKGKYVELRCDPISGHTALYWYRQSLGQGPEFLIYFQGTGAADDSGLPNDRFFAVRPEGSVSTLKIQRTERGDSAVYLCASSLQSGTGELFFGEGSRLTVL.

The table lists this clone with a count of one. The sample holds other DNA sequences that translate to the same CDR3. The chain joins TRBV5-1 to TRBJ2-5; 7 bases match TRBD1. Germline values: CDR1 SGHRS, CDR2 YFSETQ. The CDR3 spans 14 residues. V dropped 0 bases and J dropped 1; count of bases not matched to a gene: 0. CDR3 residues: CASSLGQGQETQYF. CDR3 nucleotides: TGCGCCAGCAGCTTGGGACAGGGCCAAGAGACCCAGTACTTC.

CDR3 DNA: TGTGCCAGCAGTTTAATGGGGACAAGACCCTACGAGCAGTACTTC. Amino acid sequence: CASSLMGTRPYEQYF. V is TRBV28 and J is TRBJ2-7; D possibly corresponds to TRBD1 (6 bases). The CDR3 runs 15 residues. The V end was cut by 2 bases, the J end by 2 bases, with 13 bases between. Germline CDR1 reads MDHEN; CDR2 reads SYDVKM.

The V and J genes are TRBV6-1 and TRBJ2-1; 12 positions agree with TRBD2. Germline V gene sequence: CDR1 MNHNS, CDR2 SASEGT. V gave up 6 bases and J gave up 7 bases; unmatched junction bases: 7. The CDR3 spans 15 residues. The CDR3 region is CASRRLAGEFNEQFF. The CDR3 DNA reads TGTGCCAGCAGGCGACTAGCGGGAGAGTTTAATGAGCAGTTCTTC.

This chain links TRBV7-9 with TRBJ2-5; 7 bases are shared with TRBD1. With V trimmed by 4 bases and J by 5 bases, 10 bases remained unmatched. This CDR3 region has 15 residues. The germline gives CDR1 SEHNR, CDR2 FQNEAQ (reference sequence). Here the CDR3 reads CASSSTGVGQETQYF. The CDR3 DNA is TGTGCCAGCAGCTCTACAGGGGTAGGACAGGAGACCCAGTACTTC.

This clone appeared once. The chain links TRBV30 to TRBJ2-3; 8 bases match TRBD2. The CDR3 consists of 16 residues. V shed 5 bases and J 4 bases; nucleotides not matched to a gene: 14. Per germline, CDR1 GTSNPN and CDR2 SVGIG (reference sequence). The chain's CDR3 is CAWEFVRASGSDTQYF. The CDR3 DNA reads TGTGCCTGGGAGTTCGTGAGGGCTAGCGGGTCAGATACGCAGTATTTT.

This clone was seen at least ten times. V and J are TRBV6-1 and TRBJ2-1; perhaps TRBD1 as D (5 bases). V was pared by 4 bases and J by 2 bases, with 12 bases between. CDR1 and CDR2 (germline): MNHNS, SASEGT. CDR3 length equals 15 residues. In DNA form, the CDR3 reads TGTGCCAGCAGTGCGGGCAGGGATGCCTACAATGAGCAGTTCTTC. This gives the protein CASSAGRDAYNEQFF.

The V call is TRBV19, the J call TRBJ1-2; D may be TRBD1 (5 bases). Germline V gene lookup returns CDR1 LNHDA and CDR2 SQIVND (reference sequence). The V end lost 7 bases, the J end lost 2 bases, and 11 bases lay between the germline ends. The CDR3 length is 13 residues. The CDR3 protein is CASKGRGNYGYTF. The CDR3 region has the DNA TGTGCCAGTAAGGGGCGGGGGAACTATGGCTACACCTTC.

The chain couples TRBV7-8 to TRBJ1-2, with a tentative D call TRBD1 (6 bases). CDR1 and CDR2 from the germline V gene are SGHVS and FQNEAQ. This CDR3 has 13 amino acids. The V gene lost 2 bases and the J gene lost 6 bases, with 10 bases spanning the gap. The DNA for the CDR3 is TGTGCCAGCAGCTTATGGACAGAGGATGGCTACACCTTC. This gives the protein CASSLWTEDGYTF.

The chain has TRBV5-4 and TRBJ2-3, with D unresolved. The ends were cut back, 2 bases at V and 0 bases at J, with 16 bases in the middle. CDR3 length: 17 amino acids. CDR1 and CDR2 from the germline V gene are SGHNT and YYREEE (reference sequence). CDR3 in DNA: TGTGCCAGCAGCTTTGCTTGGGCGCCAGCTAGCACAGATACGCAGTATTTT. Amino acids: CASSFAWAPASTDTQYF.

The rearrangement joins TRBV28 to TRBJ2-1; D possibly uses TRBD1 or TRBD2 (5 bases each). Germline CDR1 reads MDHEN; CDR2 reads SYDVKM. The V end was cut by 2 bases, the J end by 10 bases, with 12 bases between. The CDR3 length is 13 residues. The CDR3 DNA reads TGTGCCAGCAGTTTAAGACCTAGGGACGAGCAGTTCTTC. Its translation is CASSLRPRDEQFF.

This chain joins TRBV15 and TRBJ1-4; D call uncertain. This CDR3 region has 14 residues. Germline V lookup: CDR1 LNHNV, CDR2 YYDKDF (reference sequence). V was trimmed by 5 bases and J by 8 bases, leaving 15 bases between them. For the CDR3, the DNA is TGTGCCACCAGCCCCCGCGTTGAGGACGAAAAACTGTTTTTT. Translated, it gives CATSPRVEDEKLFF.

V gene TRBV15 combines with J gene TRBJ2-3; maybe TRBD2 (6 bases). V was clipped by 1 base and J by 2 bases, with 7 bases between them. The CDR3 extends over 14 amino acids. CDR1 LNHNV and CDR2 YYDKDF come from the germline V gene (reference sequence). CDR3 region: CATSRGGDTDTQYF. CDR3 coding DNA: TGTGCCACCAGCAGAGGGGGGGACACAGATACGCAGTATTTT.

The V gene is TRBV27, the J gene TRBJ2-1; 7 bases map to TRBD2. The CDR3 is made up of 16 amino acids. With V trimmed by 0 bases and J by 6 bases, 8 bases remained unmatched. The V gene's germline CDR1 is MNHEY and CDR2 SMNVEV (reference sequence). The chain's CDR3 is CASSLSGTTLVNEQFF. The CDR3 DNA reads TGTGCCAGCAGTTTATCCGGGACTACCCTCGTCAATGAGCAGTTCTTC.

The chain couples TRBV10-3 to TRBJ2-4; no clear D gene. Germline V gene sequence: CDR1 ENHRY, CDR2 SYGVKD. The CDR3 is 14 amino acids. V was cut by 4 bases and J by 0 bases, with 7 bases left in between. CDR3 nucleotides: TGTGCCATCAGTGCCGCGGAAGCCAAAAACATTCAGTACTTC. This gives the protein CAISAAEAKNIQYF.

The rearrangement joins TRBV5-6 to TRBJ2-3, with TRBD2 identical over 9 bases. V was clipped by 1 base and J by 4 bases; unmatched bases: 10. CDR1 is SGHDT and CDR2 is YYEEEE in the germline V gene. The CDR3 runs 17 residues. This chain's CDR3 is CASSLWSAGGRADTQYF. The CDR3 nucleotides read TGTGCCAGCAGCTTGTGGTCGGCGGGAGGGCGGGCAGATACGCAGTATTTT.

The V gene is TRBV7-2, the J gene TRBJ2-2, with TRBD2 identical over 11 bases. J lost 5 bases, V lost 6 bases, and 8 bases had no gene match. Germline values: CDR1 SGHTA, CDR2 FQGNSA. This CDR3 region has 16 residues. The CDR3, as DNA: TGTGCCAGCAGACGTAAGACTAGCGGGAAAACCGGGGAGCTGTTTTTT. It specifies CASRRKTSGKTGELFF.

Remarks on this clone: At one of its ends the junction is not consistent with the germline gene, which may arise from a read error. The chain is built from TRBV7-7 and TRBJ2-3; the D gene is possibly TRBD2 (5 bases). Per germline, CDR1 SSHAT and CDR2 FNYEAQ (reference sequence). The CDR3 runs 15 residues. CDR3 coding DNA: TGTGCTAGCAGCTCTGGCCCCGGGGGCACAGATACGCAGTATTTT. Amino acids: CASSSGPGGTDTQYF.

J is TRBJ2-2 and V is TRBV5-1; D perhaps matches TRBD2 (6 bases). The germline CDR1 and CDR2 sequences are SGHRS and YFSETQ. The CDR3 runs 15 residues. V was pared by 3 bases and J by 0 bases, with 9 bases between. The CDR3 nucleotides are TGCGCCAGCAGCTCGGGACTGGCGAACACCGGGGAGCTGTTTTTT. Protein sequence: CASSSGLANTGELFF.

This clone was recorded a few times. This chain joins TRBV4-2 and TRBJ2-2, with 9 bases aligning to TRBD2. CDR1 is LGHNA, CDR2 YNFKEQ, per germline. Losses at the gene ends were 2 bases for V and 6 bases for J; bases not matched to a gene: 7. This CDR3 has 16 amino acids. The CDR3, as DNA: TGTGCCAGCAGCCAATTGACTAGCGGTGGGGCCGGGGAGCTGTTTTTT. This translates into CASSQLTSGGAGELFF.